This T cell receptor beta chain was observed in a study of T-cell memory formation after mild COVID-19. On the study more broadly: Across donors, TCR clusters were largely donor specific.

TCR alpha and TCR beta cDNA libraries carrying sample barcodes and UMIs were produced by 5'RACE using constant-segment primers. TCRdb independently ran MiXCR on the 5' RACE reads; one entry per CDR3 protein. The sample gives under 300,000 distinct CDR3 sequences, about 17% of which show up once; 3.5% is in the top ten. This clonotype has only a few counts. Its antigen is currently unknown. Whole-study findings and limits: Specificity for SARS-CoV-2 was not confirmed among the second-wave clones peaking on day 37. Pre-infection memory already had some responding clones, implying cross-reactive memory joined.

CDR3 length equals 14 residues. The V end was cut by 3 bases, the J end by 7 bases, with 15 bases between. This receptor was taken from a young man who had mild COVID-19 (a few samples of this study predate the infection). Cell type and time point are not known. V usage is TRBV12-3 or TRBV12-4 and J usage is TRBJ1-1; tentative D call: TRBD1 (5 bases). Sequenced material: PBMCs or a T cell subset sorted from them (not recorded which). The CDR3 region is CASSFYAGPVEAFF. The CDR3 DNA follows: TGTGCCAGCAGTTTCTATGCAGGGCCGGTTGAAGCTTTCTTT.